A single T cell receptor beta chain is shown here with its context. This sample is drawn from a study of T cells in localized non-small cell lung cancer. J was trimmed by 5 bases and V by 2 bases; bases with no gene match: 5. From germline, CDR1 is SGHVS and CDR2 FNYEAQ. CDR3 size: 15 residues. The protocol was immunoSEQ multiplex PCR, while the TCRdb copy is restricted to in-frame clones and leaves out a portion. The table records 41,000 or so clones, around nine tenths of them present only once. Source: peripheral blood, taken before any cancer treatment. This receptor was obtained from a female donor over 55 with stage I squamous cell lung carcinoma. The chain combines TRBV7-6 with TRBJ2-7, with 11 bases aligning to TRBD2. CDR3 protein: CASSLKTSGTDEQYF. Here the CDR3 DNA reads TGTGCCAGCAGCTTAAAGACTAGCGGGACCGACGAGCAGTACTTC.